This T cell receptor (beta chain) comes out of a study of cytomegalovirus exposure and HLA in healthy donors. Points from the study as a whole: Rare sequences made up most TCRs, while some public TCRs were found in many donors. Immune exposure data for these donors was limited to CMV serostatus.

The PCR was carried out with 60 Vbeta primers and 13 Jbeta primers. Profiled with immunoSEQ multiplex PCR; TCRdb holds only in-frame clones, not every one. The sample consists of about 81,000 clones, around 80% of them appearing once. Germline V gene sequence: CDR1 SGHTA, CDR2 FQGNSA. The V gene lost 4 bases and the J gene lost 8 bases, with 9 bases spanning the gap. The CDR3 is made up of 12 amino acids. For this clone: The antigen remains unidentified.

The sequencing sample was made of PBMCs. The chain links TRBV7-2 to TRBJ2-1; no reliable D call. This sequence originates from a man aged 45-60 years in good health and CMV-seropositive. The chain's CDR3 is CASSSLFHEQFF. The CDR3 DNA follows: TGTGCCAGCAGCTCTCTATTCCATGAGCAGTTCTTC.